This T cell receptor (beta chain) was recorded in a study of blood T cell repertoires in COVID-19 (dated by TCRdb to about 2020). At the level of the whole study: Samples from collaborators originated in the United States, Italy and Spain and spanned both the acute and convalescent phases of COVID-19. The prospective study material was composed of cDNA or gDNA derived from T cells, B-cell-depleted T cells, or PBMCs. Subjects who had been exposed to COVID-19, were actively infected with it, or had recovered from it provided the deeply sampled blood TCRbeta repertoires that made up the dataset. A freely available public database, intended as a resource for researchers studying the immune response to SARS-CoV-2, is where the repertoires were released. Samples came from the ongoing ImmuneRACE study (first 160 participants) plus 1,254 subjects from 6 global collaborators. A de-identified subject ID, COVID-19 status, age in years and sex were almost always included in the sample metadata. Where HLA class I and class II types were available, the types were taken from metadata supplied by the sample provider, not from assay-based typing. The paper as a whole reports these results and caveats: Clinical and demographic metadata were provided uncurated, with the amount varying by source and participant.

Each collaborating institution followed its own protocols to collect whole blood in K2EDTA tubes. For TCRbeta analysis, collaborator samples were shipped as frozen whole blood, as isolated PBMCs, or as DNA extracted from either sample type. TCRbeta CDR3 regions were amplified from genomic DNA using the immunoSEQ Assay, a bias-controlled multiplex PCR. The published analysis was carried out like this. Within the assay, amplification of reference gene primers was used to estimate how many nucleated cells each sample contained. Sequence reads were collapsed and filtered to measure the absolute abundance of every unique TCRbeta CDR3 rearrangement. Productive Simpson clonality was computed per sample as the square root of Simpson's diversity index over productive rearrangements. Not all clones reach the TCRdb copy of this immuneACCESS table, which keeps in-frame sequences only. Checked studies attribute under half of the gap to unresolved V genes and leave the rest unexplained. V, J and clone size reflect that table, while D and trimming were determined from the DNA. The sample table holds some 120,000 clones, of which around 77% were seen once. The ten largest clones represent approximately 8% of the sample.

A remark on this clone: Its antigen is unknown. Qualities for individual bases were not recorded, and no much larger clone is one base off.

Sequencing was performed on peripheral blood. This receptor was taken from a human donor in a cohort sampled during active COVID-19.

The CDR3 protein sequence reads: CASRDRVDEQYF. The sequenced DNA: TGTGCCAGCAGGGACAGGGTTGACGAGCAGTACTTC. The chain uses TRBV12-3 or TRBV12-4 and TRBJ2-7; 8 junctional bases match TRBD1. Germline trimming: 6 bases from V, 5 bases from J; junction bases outside gene matches: 3. There are 12 amino acids in the CDR3, from cysteine to phenylalanine inclusive. Only CDR3 DNA remains: 36 bases, in frame from the first base.